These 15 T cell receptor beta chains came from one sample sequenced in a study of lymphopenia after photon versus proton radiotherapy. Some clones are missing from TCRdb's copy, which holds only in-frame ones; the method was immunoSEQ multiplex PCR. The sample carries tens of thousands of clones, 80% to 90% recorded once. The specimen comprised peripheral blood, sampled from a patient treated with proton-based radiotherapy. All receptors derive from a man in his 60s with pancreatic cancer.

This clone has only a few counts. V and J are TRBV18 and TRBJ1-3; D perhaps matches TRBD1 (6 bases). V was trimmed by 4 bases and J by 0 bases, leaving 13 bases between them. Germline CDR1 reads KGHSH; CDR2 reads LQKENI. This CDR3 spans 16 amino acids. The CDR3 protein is CASSLPTGYSGNTIYF. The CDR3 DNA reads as TGTGCCAGCTCACTGCCGACAGGTTACTCTGGAAACACCATATATTTT. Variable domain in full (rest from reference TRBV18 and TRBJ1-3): NAGVMQNPRHLVRRRGQEARLRCSPMKGHSHVYWYRQLPEEGLKFMVYLQKENIIDESGMPKERFSAEFPKEGPSILRIQQVVRGDSAAYFCASSLPTGYSGNTIYFGEGSWLTVV.

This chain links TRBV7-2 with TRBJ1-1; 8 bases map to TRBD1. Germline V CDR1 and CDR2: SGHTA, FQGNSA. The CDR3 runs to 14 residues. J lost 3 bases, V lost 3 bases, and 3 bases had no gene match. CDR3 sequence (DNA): TGTGCCAGCAGCTTCGGGACAGGTTACACTGAAGCTTTCTTT. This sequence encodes CASSFGTGYTEAFF. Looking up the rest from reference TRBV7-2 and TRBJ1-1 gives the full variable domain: GAGVSQSPSNKVTEKGKDVELRCDPISGHTALYWYRQSLGQGLEFLIYFQGNSAPDKSGLPSDRFSAERTGGSVSTLTIQRTQQEDSAVYLCASSFGTGYTEAFFGQGTRLTVV.

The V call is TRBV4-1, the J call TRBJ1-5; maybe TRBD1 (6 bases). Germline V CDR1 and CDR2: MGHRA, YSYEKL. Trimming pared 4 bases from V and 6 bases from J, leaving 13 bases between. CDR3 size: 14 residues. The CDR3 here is CASSREQGSQPQHF. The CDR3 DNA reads TGCGCCAGCAGCCGCGAACAGGGCTCTCAGCCCCAGCATTTT.

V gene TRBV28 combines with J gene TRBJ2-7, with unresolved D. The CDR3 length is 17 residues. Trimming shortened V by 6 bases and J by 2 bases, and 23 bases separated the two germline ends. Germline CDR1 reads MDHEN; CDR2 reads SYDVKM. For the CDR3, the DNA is TGTGCCAGCAGCGCACACGACAAAGCGTCTACCCCCTACGAGCAGTACTTC. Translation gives CASSAHDKASTPYEQYF.

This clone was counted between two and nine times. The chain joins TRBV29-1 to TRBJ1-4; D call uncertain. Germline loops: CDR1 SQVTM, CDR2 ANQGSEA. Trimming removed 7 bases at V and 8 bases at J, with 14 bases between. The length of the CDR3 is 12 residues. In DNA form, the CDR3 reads TGCAGCGCCGCATCGGAAGGAGAAAAACTGTTTTTT. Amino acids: CSAASEGEKLFF. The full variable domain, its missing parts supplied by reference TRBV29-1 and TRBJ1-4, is SAVISQKPSRDICQRGTSLTIQCQVDSQVTMMFWYRQQPGQSLTLIATANQGSEATYESGFVIDKFPISRPNLTFSTLTVSNMSPEDSSIYLCSAASEGEKLFFGSGTQLSVL.

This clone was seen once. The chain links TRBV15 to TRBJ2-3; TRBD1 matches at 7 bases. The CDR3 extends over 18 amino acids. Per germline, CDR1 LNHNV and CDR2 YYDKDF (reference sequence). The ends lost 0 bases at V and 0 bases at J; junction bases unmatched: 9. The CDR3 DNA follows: TGTGCCACCAGCAGAGATAGGGTACAGGGGCTTAGCACAGATACGCAGTATTTT. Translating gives CATSRDRVQGLSTDTQYF.

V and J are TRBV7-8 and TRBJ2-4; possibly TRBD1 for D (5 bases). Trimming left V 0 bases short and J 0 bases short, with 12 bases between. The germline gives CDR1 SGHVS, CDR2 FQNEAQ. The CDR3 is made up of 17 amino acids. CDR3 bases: TGTGCCAGCAGCTTAGCGCGGACAATTTTAGCCAAAAACATTCAGTACTTC. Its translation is CASSLARTILAKNIQYF.

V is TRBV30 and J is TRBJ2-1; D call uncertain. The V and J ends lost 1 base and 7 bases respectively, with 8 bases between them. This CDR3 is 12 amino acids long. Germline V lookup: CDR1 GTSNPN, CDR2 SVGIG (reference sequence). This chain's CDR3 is CAWSATMNEQFF. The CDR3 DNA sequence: TGTGCCTGGAGTGCCACCATGAATGAGCAGTTCTTC.

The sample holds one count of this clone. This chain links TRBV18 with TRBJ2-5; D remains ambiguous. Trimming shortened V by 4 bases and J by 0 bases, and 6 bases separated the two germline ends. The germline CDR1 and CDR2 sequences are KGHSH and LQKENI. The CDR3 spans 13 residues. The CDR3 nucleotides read TGTGCCAGCTCACTCGGGTACCAAGAGACCCAGTACTTC. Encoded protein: CASSLGYQETQYF.

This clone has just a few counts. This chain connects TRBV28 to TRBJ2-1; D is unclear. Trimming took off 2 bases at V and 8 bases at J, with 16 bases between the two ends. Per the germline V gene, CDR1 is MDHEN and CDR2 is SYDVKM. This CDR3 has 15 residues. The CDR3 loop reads CASSLTAGGHHEQFF. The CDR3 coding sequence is TGTGCCAGCAGTTTAACGGCAGGTGGCCACCATGAGCAGTTCTTC.

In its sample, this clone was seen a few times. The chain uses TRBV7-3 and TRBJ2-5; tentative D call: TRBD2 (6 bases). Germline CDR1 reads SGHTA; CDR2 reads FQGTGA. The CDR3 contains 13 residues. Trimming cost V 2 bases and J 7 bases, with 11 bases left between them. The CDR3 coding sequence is TGTGCCAGCAGCTTATTGCAGGGAGGGACCCAGTACTTC. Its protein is CASSLLQGGTQYF.

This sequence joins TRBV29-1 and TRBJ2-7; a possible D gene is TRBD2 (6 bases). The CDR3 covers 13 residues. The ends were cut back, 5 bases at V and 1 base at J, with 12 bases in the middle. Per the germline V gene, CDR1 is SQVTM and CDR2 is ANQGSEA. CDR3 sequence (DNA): TGCAGCGTTTCTTCCGGGAGTTCCTACGAGCAGTACTTC. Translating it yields CSVSSGSSYEQYF.

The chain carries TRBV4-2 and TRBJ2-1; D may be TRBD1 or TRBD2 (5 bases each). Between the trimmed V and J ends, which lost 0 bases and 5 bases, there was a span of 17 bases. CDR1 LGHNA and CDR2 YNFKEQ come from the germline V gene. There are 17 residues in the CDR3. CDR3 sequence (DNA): TGTGCCAGCAGCCAAGATAGGGGAACTAGGGCTAACAATGAGCAGTTCTTC. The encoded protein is CASSQDRGTRANNEQFF.

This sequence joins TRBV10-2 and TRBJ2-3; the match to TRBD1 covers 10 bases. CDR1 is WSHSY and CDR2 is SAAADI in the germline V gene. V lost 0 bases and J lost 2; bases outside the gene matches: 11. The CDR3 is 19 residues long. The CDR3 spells CASSESRTGGRVVTDTQYF. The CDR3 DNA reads TGCGCCAGCAGTGAGTCTCGGACAGGGGGGCGTGTGGTCACAGATACGCAGTATTTT.

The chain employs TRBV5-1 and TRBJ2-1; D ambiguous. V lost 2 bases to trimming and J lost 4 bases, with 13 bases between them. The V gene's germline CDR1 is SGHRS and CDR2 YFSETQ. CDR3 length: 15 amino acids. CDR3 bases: TGCGCCAGCAGCTTTGAGGACCTGATATACAATGAGCAGTTCTTC. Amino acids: CASSFEDLIYNEQFF.